Presented here are 23 T cell receptor beta chains from one specimen sequenced in a study of blood T cells in healthy people across ages. Using a J-beta primer mix together with a sample-barcoded 5' primer, a second PCR was run for roughly 7 to 12 cycles. From the 5' RACE reads, TCRdb called clonotypes with MiXCR, one entry per CDR3 protein. The sample has hundreds of thousands of distinct CDR3 sequences, less than 45% seen once. Sequencing was done on a sample of blood. These receptors were collected from an elderly man in good health.

The chain combines TRBV20-1 with TRBJ1-2; 9 bases match TRBD1. CDR1 DFQATT and CDR2 SNEGSKA come from the germline V gene (reference sequence). CDR3 length: 13 residues. V lost 6 bases to trimming and J lost 2 bases; unmatched junction nucleotides: 4. The CDR3 DNA reads TGCAGTGCAGAAACAGGGGGCAACTATGGCTACACCTTC. It specifies CSAETGGNYGYTF.

CDR3 residues: CASSNQGLAYEQYF. The CDR3 DNA is TGTGCCAGCAGTAATCAGGGTCTCGCGTACGAGCAGTACTTC. The gene calls are TRBV28 and TRBJ2-7, with D possibly TRBD1 on 5 matching bases. Per the germline V gene, CDR1 is MDHEN and CDR2 is SYDVKM. The CDR3 covers 14 residues. V lost 5 bases and J 4 bases, leaving 15 bases between the germline ends. Together with reference TRBV28 and TRBJ2-7, the CDR3 gives the full variable domain: DVKVTQSSRYLVKRTGEKVFLECVQDMDHENMFWYRQDPGLGLRLIYFSYDVKMKEKGDIPEGYSVSREKKERFSLILESASTNQTSMYLCASSNQGLAYEQYFGPGTRLTVT.

CDR3 loop: CASSLAVSGGSTDTQYF. CDR3 DNA: TGTGCCAGCAGCTTAGCGGTGAGCGGGGGTAGCACAGATACGCAGTATTTT. The V call is TRBV11-1, the J call TRBJ2-3; 8 bases match TRBD2. The germline gives CDR1 SGHAT, CDR2 FQDESV (reference sequence). V trimming: 0 bases; J trimming: 0 bases; junction bases outside the gene matches: 5. This CDR3 contains 17 residues.

This clonotype occurred a few times. V usage is TRBV7-2 and J usage is TRBJ2-1; D may be TRBD1 (5 bases). In germline, CDR1 is SGHTA, CDR2 FQGNSA. The ends were cut back, 6 bases at V and 9 bases at J, with 12 bases in the middle. The CDR3 has 12 residues. The CDR3: CASRAGISEQFF. CDR3 nucleotide sequence: TGTGCCAGCAGGGCAGGGATTTCTGAGCAGTTCTTC.

The rearrangement uses TRBV15 and TRBJ2-7; 10 nucleotides agree with TRBD1. The CDR3 has 16 amino acids. V lost 3 bases and J lost 7; bases outside the gene matches: 12. The germline V gene has CDR1 LNHNV and CDR2 YYDKDF (reference sequence). The CDR3 is CATSSGRGTGAREQYF. The CDR3 coding sequence is TGTGCCACCAGCAGTGGTCGGGGGACAGGGGCGCGAGAGCAGTACTTC.

The chain employs TRBV5-1 and TRBJ2-7; tentative D call: TRBD2 (6 bases). Trimming pared 2 bases from V and 2 bases from J, leaving 14 bases between. CDR1 is SGHRS and CDR2 is YFSETQ in the germline V gene. This CDR3 spans 15 amino acids. CDR3 sequence (DNA): TGCGCCAGCAGCTTTGGGGCGGAGGGCACCTACGAGCAGTACTTC. This encodes CASSFGAEGTYEQYF. Drawing the rest from reference TRBV5-1 and TRBJ2-7, the complete variable domain is KAGVTQTPRYLIKTRGQQVTLSCSPISGHRSVSWYQQTPGQGLQFLFEYFSETQRNKGNFPGRFSGRQFSNSRSEMNVSTLELGDSALYLCASSFGAEGTYEQYFGPGTRLTVT.

The rearrangement links TRBV3-1 to TRBJ2-7; D uncertain. The length of the CDR3 is 17 residues. The germline CDR1 and CDR2 sequences are LGHDT and YNNKEL (reference sequence). Trimming removed 0 bases from V and 3 bases from J, with 18 bases in between. Written as DNA, the CDR3 is TGTGCCAGCAGCCAAGATCCCGGAACCCAACTGATCTACGAGCAGTACTTC. The encoded protein is CASSQDPGTQLIYEQYF.

With regard to this clonotype: One end of the junction is discordant with germline, which a read error may explain. The rearrangement uses TRBV6-5 and TRBJ2-5; the D gene is possibly TRBD2 (6 bases). In germline, CDR1 is MNHEY, CDR2 SVGAGI. The CDR3 is made up of 14 amino acids. CDR3 in amino acids: CVSSYSGSQETQYF. In nucleotides, the CDR3 is TGTGTCAGCAGTTACAGCGGGTCCCAAGAGACCCAGTACTTC.

This clonotype was detected a few times. V and J are TRBV3-1 and TRBJ2-7, with a possible D match to TRBD1 (6 bases). Germline loops: CDR1 LGHDT, CDR2 YNNKEL (reference sequence). The CDR3 runs 16 residues. With 5 bases removed from V and 2 bases from J, the gap between germline ends came to 19 bases. Here the CDR3 reads CASSFLSADSTYEQYF. The CDR3 DNA reads as TGTGCCAGCAGCTTCCTTTCCGCGGACAGCACCTACGAGCAGTACTTC.

This clonotype was observed a few times. This chain links TRBV27 with TRBJ1-2; the match to TRBD1 covers 12 bases. CDR3 length equals 17 residues. V shed 8 bases, J shed 4 bases, and the junction held 14 bases outside the gene matches. Germline CDR1 and CDR2: MNHEY and SMNVEV (reference sequence). The CDR3 sequence is CASQSFGSGQGAYGYTF. DNA of the CDR3: TGTGCCAGCCAAAGTTTCGGGTCGGGACAGGGGGCCTATGGCTACACCTTC.

This chain connects TRBV4-1 to TRBJ1-2, with 7 bases matching TRBD1. V gave up 0 bases and J gave up 6 bases; unmatched junction bases: 4. Looked up from germline, CDR1 is MGHRA and CDR2 is YSYEKL. The CDR3 has 14 residues. The CDR3, as DNA: TGCGCCAGCAGCCAAGATGGGCAGGGGGATGGCTACACCTTC. This codes for CASSQDGQGDGYTF.

This clonotype was seen a handful of times. The chain couples TRBV25-1 to TRBJ2-3; tentatively, D is TRBD2 (6 bases). The CDR3 spans 15 residues. Germline lookup yields CDR1 MGHDK and CDR2 SYGVNS. V lost 3 bases and J 6 bases, leaving 16 bases between the germline ends. For the CDR3, the DNA is TGTGCCAGCAGTGACATAGGTCTAGCGTCTGATACGCAGTATTTT. Translation gives CASSDIGLASDTQYF.

This clonotype was recorded only once. Because the CDR3's place on the DNA is in doubt, the DNA is left out and the CDR3 is given as listed by TCRdb. The genes are TRBV10-3 and TRBJ1-5; the table's D call, TRBD1, has no DNA check behind it. CDR1 and CDR2 from the germline V gene are ENHRY and SYGVKD. 24 amino acids form the CDR3, both terminal residues included. The CDR3 here is CAISEWIYNEQFFGPGQKNQPQHF.

This clonotype was found a few times. The V call is TRBV12-3 or TRBV12-4, the J call TRBJ2-3; D remains ambiguous. V shed 1 base and J shed 2 bases, with 7 bases lying between them. The CDR3 totals 14 residues. DNA for the CDR3: TGTGCCAGCAGTTTAGTAATAGCCACAGATACGCAGTATTTT. Translating it yields CASSLVIATDTQYF.

The chain combines TRBV10-2 with TRBJ2-1; 12 bases line up with TRBD2. Germline lookup yields CDR1 WSHSY and CDR2 SAAADI. Trimming cost V 2 bases and J 10 bases; bases outside gene matches: 9. There are 16 residues in the CDR3. The CDR3 is CASSEPLLAGGREQFF. DNA of the CDR3: TGCGCCAGCAGTGAGCCGTTGCTAGCGGGGGGGCGGGAGCAGTTCTTC.

This clonotype was counted only a few times. The chain joins TRBV20-1 to TRBJ2-7; 11 bases are shared with TRBD2. Per germline, CDR1 DFQATT and CDR2 SNEGSKA (reference sequence). The CDR3 totals 14 residues. Unmatched junction bases numbered 7, after V lost 6 bases and J lost 3 bases. The CDR3 is CSAQTTSGSYEQYF. CDR3 coding DNA: TGCAGTGCGCAGACTACTAGCGGGAGCTACGAGCAGTACTTC.

As to this clonotype: This could be a read error, since a much larger clone is one nucleotide away. For the CDR3, the DNA is TGTGCCACCAGTGATTTAGGGGGGTCCAATGAGCAGTACTTC. Protein sequence: CATSDLGGSNEQYF. V gene TRBV24-1 combines with J gene TRBJ2-5; the D gene could be TRBD1 or TRBD2 (6 bases each). The germline gives CDR1 KGHDR, CDR2 SFDVKD. This CDR3 has 14 amino acids. V was shortened by 1 base and J by 11 bases, with 16 bases between the two germline ends.

This clonotype was seen a few times. The chain combines TRBV20-1 with TRBJ2-3; a weak D match, TRBD1 (6 bases). Germline CDR1 is DFQATT and CDR2 is SNEGSKA (reference sequence). V lost 6 bases, J lost 0 bases, and 19 bases lay in between. CDR3 length equals 16 residues. The CDR3 spells CSAKYGQSVSTDTQYF. In nucleotides, the CDR3 is TGCAGTGCCAAATATGGACAGTCAGTTAGCACAGATACGCAGTATTTT.

This clonotype was detected many times. The chain has TRBV11-2 and TRBJ2-7, with 8 bases lining up with TRBD2. The CDR3 loop spans 15 amino acids. CDR1 SGHAT and CDR2 FQNNGV come from the germline V gene. The V segment lost 5 bases and the J segment 0 bases; nucleotides outside the gene matches: 6. The chain's CDR3 is CASSNLAGTSYEQYF. In nucleotides, the CDR3 is TGTGCCAGCAGCAACCTAGCGGGTACCTCCTACGAGCAGTACTTC.

The chain recombines TRBV5-1 with TRBJ2-3; TRBD2 is a possible D gene (6 bases). V was clipped by 0 bases and J by 3 bases, with 14 bases between them. The CDR3 extends over 16 amino acids. CDR1 and CDR2 from the germline V gene are SGHRS and YFSETQ. DNA for the CDR3: TGCGCCAGCAGCTTGGTTGGGGCGGGGTCAACAGATACGCAGTATTTT. The encoded protein is CASSLVGAGSTDTQYF.

The chain recombines TRBV11-2 with TRBJ2-1; no reliable D call. Per the germline V gene, CDR1 is SGHAT and CDR2 is FQNNGV. Trimming stripped 10 bases from V and 13 bases from J, with 17 bases between. This CDR3 spans 11 amino acids. The CDR3 nucleotides are TGTGCCACCATCGTAGAGGAGACCCAGTTCTTC. Protein sequence: CATIVEETQFF.

The gene calls are TRBV21-1 and TRBJ1-6. TRBV21-1 is a pseudogene. This CDR3 region has 18 residues. CDR3 loop: CASSPLSALLIEDSPLHF. The CDR3 DNA follows: TGTGCCAGCAGCCCCCTTAGTGCCCTATTAATCGAGGATTCACCCCTCCACTTT.

This clonotype was seen only a few times. The J gene is TRBJ2-1, the V gene TRBV12-3 or TRBV12-4; D is undetermined. This CDR3 is 12 amino acids long. Trimming took off 3 bases at V and 5 bases at J, with 5 bases between the two ends. CDR3 region: CASSFANNEQFF. The CDR3 DNA reads TGTGCCAGCAGTTTTGCCAACAATGAGCAGTTCTTC.